The clone carrying this TCR beta chain turned up a few times. Its antigen remains unknown. Libraries of TCR beta came from iRepertoire HTBI primers plus Arm-PCR of CDR3 regions. MiXCR, applied by TCRdb to the multiplex PCR reads, yields one record per CDR3 protein. The table lists about 470,000 distinct CDR3 sequences, about 22% of them singletons. This entry belongs to a study of regulatory T cells in long-lasting Graves disease. At the level of the study: Persistence in Graves' disease required over 5 years of antithyroid drugs plus positive TSH receptor antibodies.

Documented time point: persistent/refractory GD, antithyroid drugs over 5 years with positive TRAb. PBMC-derived RNA was used for the TCR library. Points from the study as a whole: Researchers examined only peripheral blood and not thyroid tissue. Results may be inaccurate due to the small sample size.

The sequences come from peripheral blood mononuclear cells (PBMCs), collected when the disease was refractory, from a patient treated with antithyroid drugs. The TCR originated in a female donor with Graves disease.

CDR3 protein: CASRLLTGVETQYF. The CDR3 DNA sequence: TGCGCCAGCAGACTATTAACAGGGGTCGAGACCCAGTACTTC. The chain recombines TRBV5-1 with TRBJ2-5; 7 bases match TRBD1. With 5 bases clipped from V and 5 bases from J, the junction kept 9 bases outside the gene matches. Per the germline V gene, CDR1 is SGHRS and CDR2 is YFSETQ. This CDR3 has 14 amino acids.